This note documents a single T cell receptor (beta chain) sequence. In the original analysis: Nucleated cell counts were estimated from reference gene primer amplification. Sequenced by immunoSEQ multiplex PCR; TCRdb stores in-frame clones only, minus some. V and J calls plus clone size are reproduced from that table; the DNA served to infer D and trimming. Among approximately 100,000 clones listed, 75% to 85% were seen once. The sample is drawn from a study of blood T cell repertoires in COVID-19. At the level of the study: The United States, Italy and Spain supplied acute and convalescent COVID-19 samples. T cells, B-cell-depleted T cells, or PBMCs supplied cDNA or gDNA.

The CDR3 has 16 residues. The trim removed 0 bases at V and 3 bases at J, leaving 2 bases unmatched. Germline V CDR1 and CDR2: MNHEY, SVGAGI. The sequence derives from a man between 65 and 80 years old with acute or convalescent COVID-19. This sequence joins TRBV6-5 and TRBJ2-3, with 11 bases matching TRBD1. The specimen was peripheral blood. This CDR3 is CASSYSGTGGTDTQYF. CDR3 sequence (DNA): TGTGCCAGCAGTTACTCGGGGACAGGGGGAACAGATACGCAGTATTTT.